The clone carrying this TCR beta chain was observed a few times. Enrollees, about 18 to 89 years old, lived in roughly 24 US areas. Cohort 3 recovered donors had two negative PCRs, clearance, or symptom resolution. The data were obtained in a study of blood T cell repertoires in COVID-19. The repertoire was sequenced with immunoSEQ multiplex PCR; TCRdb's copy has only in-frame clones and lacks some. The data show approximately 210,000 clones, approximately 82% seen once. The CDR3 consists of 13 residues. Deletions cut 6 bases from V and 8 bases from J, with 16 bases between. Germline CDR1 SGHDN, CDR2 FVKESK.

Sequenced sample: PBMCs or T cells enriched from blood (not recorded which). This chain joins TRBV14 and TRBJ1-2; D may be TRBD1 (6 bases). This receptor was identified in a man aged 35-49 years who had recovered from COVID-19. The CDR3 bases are TGTGCCAGCAGAATCTCAGGGGATCGGGGCTACACCTTC. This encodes CASRISGDRGYTF.